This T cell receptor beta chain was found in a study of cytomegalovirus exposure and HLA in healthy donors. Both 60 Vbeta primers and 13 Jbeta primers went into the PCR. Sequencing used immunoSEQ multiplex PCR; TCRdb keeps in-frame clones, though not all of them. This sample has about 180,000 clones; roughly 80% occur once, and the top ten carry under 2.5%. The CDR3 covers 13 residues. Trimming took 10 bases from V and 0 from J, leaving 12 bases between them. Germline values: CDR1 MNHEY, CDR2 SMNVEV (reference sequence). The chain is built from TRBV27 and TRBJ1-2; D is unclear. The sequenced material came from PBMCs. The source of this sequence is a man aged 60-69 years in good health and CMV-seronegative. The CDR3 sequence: CATASEPNYGYTF. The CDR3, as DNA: TGTGCCACCGCCTCAGAACCTAACTATGGCTACACCTTC.